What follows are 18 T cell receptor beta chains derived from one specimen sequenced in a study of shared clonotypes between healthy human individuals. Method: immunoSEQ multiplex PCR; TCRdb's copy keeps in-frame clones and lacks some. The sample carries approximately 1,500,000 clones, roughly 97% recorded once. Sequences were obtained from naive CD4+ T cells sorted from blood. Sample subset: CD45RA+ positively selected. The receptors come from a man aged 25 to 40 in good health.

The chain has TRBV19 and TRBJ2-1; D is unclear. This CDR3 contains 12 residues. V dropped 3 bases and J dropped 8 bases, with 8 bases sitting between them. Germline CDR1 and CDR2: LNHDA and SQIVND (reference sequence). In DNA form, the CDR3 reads TGTGCCAGTAGTATGGTGCCGGATGAGCAGTTCTTC. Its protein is CASSMVPDEQFF.

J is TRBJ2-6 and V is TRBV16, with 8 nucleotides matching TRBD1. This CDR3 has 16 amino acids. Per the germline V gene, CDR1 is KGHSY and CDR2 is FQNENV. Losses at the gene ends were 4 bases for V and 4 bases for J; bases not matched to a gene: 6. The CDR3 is CASSPQGAAGANVLTF. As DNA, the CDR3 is TGTGCCAGCAGCCCGCAGGGGGCTGCCGGGGCCAACGTCCTGACTTTC.

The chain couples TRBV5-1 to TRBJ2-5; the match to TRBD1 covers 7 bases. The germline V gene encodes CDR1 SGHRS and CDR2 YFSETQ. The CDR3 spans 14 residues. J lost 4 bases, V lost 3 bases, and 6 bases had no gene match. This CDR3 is CASSSDRDVETQYF. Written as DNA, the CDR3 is TGCGCCAGCAGCTCAGACAGGGACGTAGAGACCCAGTACTTC.

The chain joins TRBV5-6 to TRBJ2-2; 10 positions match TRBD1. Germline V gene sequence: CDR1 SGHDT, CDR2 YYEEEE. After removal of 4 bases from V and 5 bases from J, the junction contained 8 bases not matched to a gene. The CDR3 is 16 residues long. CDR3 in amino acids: CASSDRDRGITGELFF. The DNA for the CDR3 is TGTGCCAGCAGCGACCGGGACAGGGGTATAACCGGGGAGCTGTTTTTT.

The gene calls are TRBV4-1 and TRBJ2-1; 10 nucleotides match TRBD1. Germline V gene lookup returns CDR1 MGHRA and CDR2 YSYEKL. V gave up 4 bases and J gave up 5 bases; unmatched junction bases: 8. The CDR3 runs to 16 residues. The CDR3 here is CASSRPTGGGHNEQFF. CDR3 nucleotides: TGCGCCAGCAGCCGCCCGACAGGGGGCGGCCACAATGAGCAGTTCTTC.

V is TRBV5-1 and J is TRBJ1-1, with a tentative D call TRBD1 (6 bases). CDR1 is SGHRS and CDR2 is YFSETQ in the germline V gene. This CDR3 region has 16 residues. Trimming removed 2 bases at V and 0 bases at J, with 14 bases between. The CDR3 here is CASSLYSGTLNTEAFF. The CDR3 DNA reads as TGCGCCAGCAGCTTATATTCAGGGACACTGAACACTGAAGCTTTCTTT.

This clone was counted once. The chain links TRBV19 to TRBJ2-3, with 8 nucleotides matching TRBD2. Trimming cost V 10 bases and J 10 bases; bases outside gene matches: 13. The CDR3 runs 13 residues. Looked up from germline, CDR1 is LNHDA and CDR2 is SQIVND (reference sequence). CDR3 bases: TGTGCCACCCTGCAGTCCGGGACTAGAGCGCAGTATTTT. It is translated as CATLQSGTRAQYF. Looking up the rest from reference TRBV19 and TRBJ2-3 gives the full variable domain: DGGITQSPKYLFRKEGQNVTLSCEQNLNHDAMYWYRQDPGQGLRLIYYSQIVNDFQKGDIAEGYSVSREKKESFPLTVTSAQKNPTAFYLCATLQSGTRAQYFGPGTRLTVL.

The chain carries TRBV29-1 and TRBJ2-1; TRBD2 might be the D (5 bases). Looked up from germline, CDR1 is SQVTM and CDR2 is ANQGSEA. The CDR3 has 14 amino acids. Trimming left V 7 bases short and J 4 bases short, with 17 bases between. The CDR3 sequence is CSGGGSRKYNEQFF. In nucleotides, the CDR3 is TGCAGCGGCGGTGGGAGTCGGAAATACAATGAGCAGTTCTTC.

The DNA for the CDR3 is TGTGCCAGCAGCCGCCGGCAGGGCCGCGCCTATGGCTACACCTTC. Amino acid sequence: CASSRRQGRAYGYTF. This chain links TRBV14 with TRBJ1-2; a weak D match, TRBD1 (5 bases). The CDR3 is 15 amino acids. Germline loops: CDR1 SGHDN, CDR2 FVKESK. Trimming took off 4 bases at V and 4 bases at J, with 16 bases between the two ends.

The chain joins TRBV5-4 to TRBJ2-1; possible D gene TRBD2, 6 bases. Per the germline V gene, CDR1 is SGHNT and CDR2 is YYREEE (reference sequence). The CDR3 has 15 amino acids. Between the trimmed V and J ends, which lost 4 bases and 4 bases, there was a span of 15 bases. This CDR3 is CASSAREHPYNEQFF. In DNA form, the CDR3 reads TGTGCCAGCAGCGCCCGGGAGCACCCTTACAATGAGCAGTTCTTC.

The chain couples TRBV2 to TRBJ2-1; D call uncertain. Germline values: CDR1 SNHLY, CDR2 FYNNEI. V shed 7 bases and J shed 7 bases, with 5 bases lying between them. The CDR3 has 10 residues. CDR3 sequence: CASTGNEQFF. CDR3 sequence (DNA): TGTGCCAGCACAGGTAATGAGCAGTTCTTC.

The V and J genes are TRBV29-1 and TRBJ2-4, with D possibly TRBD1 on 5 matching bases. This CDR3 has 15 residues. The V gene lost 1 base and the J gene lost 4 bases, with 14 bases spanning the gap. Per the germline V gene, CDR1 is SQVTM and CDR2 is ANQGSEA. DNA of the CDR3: TGCAGCGTTGAAGCAGACAGTACGGGTAAAAACATTCAGTACTTC. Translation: CSVEADSTGKNIQYF. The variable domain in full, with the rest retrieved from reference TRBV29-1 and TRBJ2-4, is SAVISQKPSRDICQRGTSLTIQCQVDSQVTMMFWYRQQPGQSLTLIATANQGSEATYESGFVIDKFPISRPNLTFSTLTVSNMSPEDSSIYLCSVEADSTGKNIQYFGAGTRLSVL.

The CDR3 region has the DNA TGTGCCAGCAGCGCATCGGGACTTCCAGATACGCAGTATTTT. It is translated as CASSASGLPDTQYF. This chain links TRBV9 with TRBJ2-3; D is possibly TRBD2 (6 bases). In germline, CDR1 is SGDLS, CDR2 YYNGEE. Trimming took 3 bases from V and 4 from J, leaving 12 bases between them. The CDR3 length is 14 residues.

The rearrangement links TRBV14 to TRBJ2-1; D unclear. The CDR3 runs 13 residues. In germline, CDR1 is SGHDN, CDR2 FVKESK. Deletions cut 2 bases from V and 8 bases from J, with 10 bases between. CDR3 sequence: CASSQIVLHEQFF. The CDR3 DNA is TGTGCCAGCAGCCAAATAGTTTTGCATGAGCAGTTCTTC. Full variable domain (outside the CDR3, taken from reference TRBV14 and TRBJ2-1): EAGVTQFPSHSVIEKGQTVTLRCDPISGHDNLYWYRRVMGKEIKFLLHFVKESKQDESGMPNNRFLAERTGGTYSTLKVQPAELEDSGVYFCASSQIVLHEQFFGPGTRLTVL.

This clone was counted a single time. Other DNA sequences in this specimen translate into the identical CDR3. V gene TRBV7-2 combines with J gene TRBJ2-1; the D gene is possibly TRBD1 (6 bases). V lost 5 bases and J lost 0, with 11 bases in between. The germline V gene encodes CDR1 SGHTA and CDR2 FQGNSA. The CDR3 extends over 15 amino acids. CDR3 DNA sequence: TGTGCCAGCAGCCCCGGACAGACCTCCTACAATGAGCAGTTCTTC. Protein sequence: CASSPGQTSYNEQFF.

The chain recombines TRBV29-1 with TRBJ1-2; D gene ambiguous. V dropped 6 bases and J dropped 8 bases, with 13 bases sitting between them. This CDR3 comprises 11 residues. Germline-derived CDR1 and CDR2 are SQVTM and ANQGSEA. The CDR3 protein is CSVAVTRGYTF. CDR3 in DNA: TGCAGCGTAGCGGTCACCAGAGGCTACACCTTC.

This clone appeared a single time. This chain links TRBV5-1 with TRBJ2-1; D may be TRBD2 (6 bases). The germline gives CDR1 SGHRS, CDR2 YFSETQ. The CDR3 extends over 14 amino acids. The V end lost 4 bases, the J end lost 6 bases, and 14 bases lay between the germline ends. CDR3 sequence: CASSAFVSGNEQFF. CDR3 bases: TGCGCCAGCAGCGCGTTCGTTAGCGGCAATGAGCAGTTCTTC.

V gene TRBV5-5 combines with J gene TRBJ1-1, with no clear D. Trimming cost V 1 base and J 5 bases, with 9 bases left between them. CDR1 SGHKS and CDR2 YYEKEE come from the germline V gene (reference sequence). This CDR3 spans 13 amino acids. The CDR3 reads CASSLSSRTEAFF. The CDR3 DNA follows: TGTGCCAGCAGCTTGAGTTCTAGGACTGAAGCTTTCTTT.